Below, 29 T cell receptor beta chains from the same sample are listed, as sequenced in a study of blood T cell repertoires in COVID-19. TCRdb keeps only in-frame clones here, not all; method: immunoSEQ multiplex PCR. The sample records about 200,000 clones, around 89% being singletons. Sequencing input: PBMCs or T cells enriched from blood (not recorded which). The receptors come from a young man who had recovered from COVID-19.

The chain is built from TRBV5-4 and TRBJ2-7; 10 bases are a match to TRBD2. Germline values: CDR1 SGHNT, CDR2 YYREEE (reference sequence). The CDR3 contains 14 residues. Trimming at V came to 0 bases and at J to 3 bases, leaving 0 bases not matched to a gene. Written as DNA, the CDR3 is TGTGCCAGCAGCTTGGGGACTAGCGGCTACGAGCAGTACTTC. Its protein is CASSLGTSGYEQYF.

The rearrangement uses TRBV2 and TRBJ1-6; no reliable D call. Trimming cost V 8 bases and J 10 bases, with 12 bases left between them. This CDR3 comprises 12 residues. Germline CDR1 reads SNHLY; CDR2 reads FYNNEI. This chain's CDR3 is CASDGGGSPLHF. In DNA form, the CDR3 reads TGTGCCAGCGATGGCGGAGGGTCACCCCTCCACTTT. The entire variable domain, with the rest obtained from reference TRBV2 and TRBJ1-6, is as follows: EPEVTQTPSHQVTQMGQEVILRCVPISNHLYFYWYRQILGQKVEFLVSFYNNEISEKSEIFDDQFSVERPDGSNFTLKIRSTKLEDSAMYFCASDGGGSPLHFGNGTRLTVT.

V and J are TRBV30 and TRBJ1-5; D gene ambiguous. The CDR3 covers 14 residues. Trimming cost V 2 bases and J 0 bases, with 8 bases left between them. CDR1 and CDR2 from the germline V gene are GTSNPN and SVGIG (reference sequence). The CDR3: CAWSLRDSNQPQHF. CDR3 nucleotide sequence: TGTGCCTGGAGTTTGAGGGATAGCAATCAGCCCCAGCATTTT.

This chain links TRBV18 with TRBJ1-2, with D possibly being TRBD1 (6 bases). Germline V lookup: CDR1 KGHSH, CDR2 LQKENI. CDR3 length: 15 amino acids. V lost 6 bases and J 8 bases, leaving 22 bases between the germline ends. The CDR3: CASSLSAPGEKGYTF. In DNA form, the CDR3 reads TGTGCCAGCTCCCTATCCGCGCCAGGGGAAAAGGGCTACACCTTC.

The count of this clone is one. DNA of the CDR3: TGCGCCAGCAGGCCTGACAGGGACTATGGCTACACCTTC. This codes for CASRPDRDYGYTF. The chain links TRBV5-1 to TRBJ1-2, with 7 bases lining up with TRBD1. The V gene end was trimmed by 5 bases and the J gene end by 3 bases; junction bases not matched to a gene: 4. CDR3 size: 13 residues. Germline CDR1 SGHRS, CDR2 YFSETQ.

This rearrangement joins TRBV7-9 to TRBJ1-1, with D possibly TRBD1 on 5 matching bases. CDR3 length: 12 residues. Trimming removed 1 base from V and 12 bases from J, with 12 bases in between. Germline V gene data show CDR1 as SEHNR and CDR2 as FQNEAQ (reference sequence). CDR3 coding DNA: TGTGCCAGCAGCTTAGAACCAGGGATCACTTTCTTT. It translates to CASSLEPGITFF.

The chain joins TRBV5-4 to TRBJ2-3, with 8 nucleotides matching TRBD1. The germline CDR1 and CDR2 sequences are SGHNT and YYREEE (reference sequence). CDR3 size: 16 residues. V shed 5 bases, J shed 1 base, and the junction held 9 bases outside the gene matches. CDR3 residues: CASSTRTGWGTDTQYF. The CDR3 bases are TGTGCCAGCAGTACTAGGACAGGGTGGGGCACAGATACGCAGTATTTT.

V usage is TRBV21-1 and J usage is TRBJ2-1; TRBD1 is the table's D call and was not checked against the DNA. TRBV21-1 is reported as a pseudogene. The CDR3 spans 18 residues. The CDR3 reads CASSKGRQGPSSYNEQFF. The CDR3 DNA follows: TGTGCCAGCAGCAAAGGAAGACAGGGACCGAGCTCCTACAATGAGCAGTTCTTC.

This clone has just a few counts. This chain uses TRBV2 with TRBJ2-3, with D maybe TRBD2 (5 bases). Deletions cut 8 bases from V and 0 bases from J, with 12 bases between. This CDR3 contains 14 residues. Looked up from germline, CDR1 is SNHLY and CDR2 is FYNNEI. CDR3 amino acids: CASFKRKSTDTQYF. For the CDR3, the DNA is TGTGCCAGCTTCAAGCGGAAGAGCACAGATACGCAGTATTTT. Full variable domain (outside the CDR3, taken from reference TRBV2 and TRBJ2-3): EPEVTQTPSHQVTQMGQEVILRCVPISNHLYFYWYRQILGQKVEFLVSFYNNEISEKSEIFDDQFSVERPDGSNFTLKIRSTKLEDSAMYFCASFKRKSTDTQYFGPGTRLTVL.

This chain connects TRBV10-3 to TRBJ1-3; 9 bases align to TRBD1. The germline V gene has CDR1 ENHRY and CDR2 SYGVKD. Trimming cost V 2 bases and J 2 bases; bases outside gene matches: 1. The CDR3 runs to 15 residues. The CDR3 spells CAISEGTGTGNTIYF. The CDR3, as DNA: TGTGCCATCAGTGAGGGGACAGGGACTGGAAACACCATATATTTT.

The chain combines TRBV30 with TRBJ2-7, with TRBD2 matching 15 bases. With 0 bases clipped from V and 5 bases from J, the junction kept 14 bases outside the gene matches. CDR3 length: 19 residues. Germline CDR1 GTSNPN, CDR2 SVGIG (reference sequence). This CDR3 is CAWSVLRTSGRAISNEQYF. The CDR3, as DNA: TGTGCCTGGAGTGTTTTAAGGACTAGCGGGAGGGCCATTTCGAACGAGCAGTACTTC. Filled out from reference TRBV30 and TRBJ2-7, the complete variable domain reads SQTIHQWPATLVQPVGSPLSLECTVEGTSNPNLYWYRQAAGRGLQLLFYSVGIGQISSEVPQNLSASRPQDRQFILSSKKLLLSDSGFYLCAWSVLRTSGRAISNEQYFGPGTRLTVT.

The CDR3 DNA sequence: TGTGCCACCCAACCAGGGATGAACACCGGGGAGCTGTTTTTT. This gives the protein CATQPGMNTGELFF. The chain couples TRBV27 to TRBJ2-2; D might be TRBD1 (5 bases). Trimming cost V 10 bases and J 1 base, with 13 bases left between them. The CDR3 spans 14 residues. Germline CDR1 and CDR2: MNHEY and SMNVEV (reference sequence).

This rearrangement joins TRBV18 to TRBJ1-1; 9 bases match TRBD1. The CDR3 loop spans 14 amino acids. V shed 6 bases, J shed 7 bases, and the junction held 9 bases outside the gene matches. Germline V lookup: CDR1 KGHSH, CDR2 LQKENI. This CDR3 is CASSPTGGSGEAFF. The CDR3 DNA reads as TGTGCCAGCTCCCCCACAGGGGGCTCAGGTGAAGCTTTCTTT.

The genes are TRBV6-1 and TRBJ2-7; D is uncertain. The CDR3 sequence is 12 residues long. The V gene lost 2 bases and the J gene lost 4 bases, with 6 bases spanning the gap. The germline gives CDR1 MNHNS, CDR2 SASEGT. Here the CDR3 DNA reads TGTGCCAGCAGTGAATGGAGATACGAGCAGTACTTC. It codes for CASSEWRYEQYF.

The V call is TRBV5-5, the J call TRBJ2-1; a weak D match, TRBD2 (5 bases). Germline CDR1 and CDR2: SGHKS and YYEKEE (reference sequence). This CDR3 is 15 amino acids long. Between the trimmed V and J ends, which lost 0 bases and 6 bases, there was a span of 13 bases. The CDR3 coding sequence is TGTGCCAGCAGCTTGGTCGGTGGACTTCTCAATGAGCAGTTCTTC. Protein product: CASSLVGGLLNEQFF.

There are many counts of this clone. The CDR3 region has the DNA TGCGCCAGCAGCCAAGAATTGCCAGACAGGGGGAATGGAAACACCATATATTTT. This encodes CASSQELPDRGNGNTIYF. J is TRBJ1-3 and V is TRBV4-3, with 9 bases matching TRBD1. Germline CDR1 and CDR2: LGHNA and YSLEER. Trimming cost V 0 bases and J 3 bases; bases outside gene matches: 9. This CDR3 is built from 18 residues.

The gene calls are TRBV5-1 and TRBJ2-3; possibly TRBD1 for D (5 bases). Germline lookup yields CDR1 SGHRS and CDR2 YFSETQ. V was trimmed by 0 bases and J by 5 bases, leaving 10 bases between them. This CDR3 has 14 residues. DNA of the CDR3: TGCGCCAGCAGCTTGGTCGTAGGGGTAGATACGCAGTATTTT. Translating gives CASSLVVGVDTQYF.

The genes are TRBV24-1 and TRBJ2-1; no clear D. The CDR3 spans 14 residues. Trimming removed 8 bases from V and 0 bases from J, with 10 bases in between. Germline CDR1 and CDR2: KGHDR and SFDVKD. The CDR3 loop is CATISVSSYNEQFF. The CDR3 nucleotides read TGTGCCACCATAAGCGTAAGCTCCTACAATGAGCAGTTCTTC.

This clone was picked up a small number of times. The chain joins TRBV15 to TRBJ2-3, with TRBD2 matching 7 bases. Germline CDR1 and CDR2: LNHNV and YYDKDF (reference sequence). The CDR3 is 15 amino acids. V trimming: 0 bases; J trimming: 2 bases; junction bases outside the gene matches: 2. The CDR3 loop is CATSRDRGVTDTQYF. For the CDR3, the DNA is TGTGCCACCAGCAGAGACCGGGGGGTCACAGATACGCAGTATTTT.

The chain employs TRBV10-3 and TRBJ2-2; D possibly corresponds to TRBD1 (6 bases). CDR1 and CDR2 (germline): ENHRY, SYGVKD. The CDR3 spans 13 residues. V lost 8 bases to trimming and J lost 2 bases, with 9 bases between them. CDR3 DNA sequence: TGTGCCATCGGGACAACTAACACCGGGGAGCTGTTTTTT. The encoded protein is CAIGTTNTGELFF.

This rearrangement joins TRBV30 to TRBJ2-3; 8 nucleotides agree with TRBD2. This CDR3 spans 15 amino acids. Germline lookup yields CDR1 GTSNPN and CDR2 SVGIG (reference sequence). The J segment lost 0 bases and the V segment lost 0 bases, leaving 2 bases of the junction unmatched. As DNA, the CDR3 is TGTGCCTGGAGTGTGACTAGCGAGAGCACAGATACGCAGTATTTT. Amino acids: CAWSVTSESTDTQYF. Based on the CDR3 plus reference TRBV30 and TRBJ2-3, the full variable domain is SQTIHQWPATLVQPVGSPLSLECTVEGTSNPNLYWYRQAAGRGLQLLFYSVGIGQISSEVPQNLSASRPQDRQFILSSKKLLLSDSGFYLCAWSVTSESTDTQYFGPGTRLTVL.

V and J are TRBV5-5 and TRBJ2-3; perhaps TRBD1 as D (5 bases). Germline lookup yields CDR1 SGHKS and CDR2 YYEKEE (reference sequence). V was cut by 2 bases and J by 2 bases, with 12 bases left in between. The CDR3 is 15 residues long. The CDR3 DNA reads TGTGCCAGCAGCTTAGGACGACAGCCCACAGATACGCAGTATTTT. Translated: CASSLGRQPTDTQYF.

The chain is built from TRBV7-2 and TRBJ2-5, with 10 positions matching TRBD2. This CDR3 spans 18 amino acids. CDR1 SGHTA and CDR2 FQGNSA come from the germline V gene. Losses at the gene ends were 0 bases for V and 5 bases for J; bases not matched to a gene: 12. CDR3 DNA: TGTGCCAGCAGCTTAGCCCCTAATTTAGCGGGAGGAGGGGAGACCCAGTACTTC. Its translation is CASSLAPNLAGGGETQYF.

The rearrangement links TRBV27 to TRBJ2-7, with 7 bases matching TRBD2. V lost 0 bases to trimming and J lost 1 base; unmatched junction nucleotides: 0. The germline CDR1 and CDR2 sequences are MNHEY and SMNVEV (reference sequence). This CDR3 is built from 14 residues. DNA of the CDR3: TGTGCCAGCAGTTTATCGCGGGGGTCCTACGAGCAGTACTTC. The encoded protein is CASSLSRGSYEQYF.

This chain joins TRBV5-4 and TRBJ2-7, with D possibly matching TRBD1 (6 bases). Germline V gene lookup returns CDR1 SGHNT and CDR2 YYREEE (reference sequence). This CDR3 contains 14 residues. Trimming removed 3 bases from V and 2 bases from J, with 12 bases in between. The CDR3 here is CASSSHKGAYEQYF. The CDR3 DNA follows: TGTGCCAGCAGCTCGCACAAGGGGGCCTACGAGCAGTACTTC.

The chain joins TRBV27 to TRBJ1-2; TRBD1 aligns across 7 bases. The V and J ends lost 6 bases and 4 bases, in that order; junction bases with no gene match: 8. CDR3 size: 14 residues. The V gene's germline CDR1 is MNHEY and CDR2 SMNVEV (reference sequence). CDR3: CASRSWTGSYGYTF. In DNA form, the CDR3 reads TGTGCCAGCAGAAGTTGGACAGGATCCTATGGCTACACCTTC.

The chain is built from TRBV12-3 or TRBV12-4 and TRBJ1-6, with D tentatively TRBD1 (5 bases). V was shortened by 5 bases and J by 17 bases, with 13 bases between the two germline ends. This CDR3 is 11 amino acids long. The CDR3 reads CASSIGHIVHF. DNA for the CDR3: TGTGCCAGCAGTATAGGACATATTGTCCACTTT.

The J gene is TRBJ1-6, the V gene TRBV5-6, with 9 positions matching TRBD1. Trimming removed 0 bases from V and 6 bases from J; junction bases left unmatched: 4. The length of the CDR3 is 16 residues. CDR1 is SGHDT, CDR2 YYEEEE, per germline. The chain's CDR3 is CASSLGGQGPNSPLHF. Here the CDR3 DNA reads TGTGCCAGCAGCTTGGGGGGACAGGGTCCTAATTCACCCCTCCACTTT.

The chain recombines TRBV6-4 with TRBJ1-1; tentatively, D is TRBD1 (6 bases). The CDR3 length is 13 residues. Germline CDR1 MRHNA, CDR2 SNTAGT. V was clipped by 5 bases and J by 4 bases, with 11 bases between them. DNA of the CDR3: TGTGCCAGCAGTCGACAGGTGGGCACTGAAGCTTTCTTT. This translates into CASSRQVGTEAFF.